This T cell receptor (beta chain) was sequenced during a study of T cell changes during pregnancy in multiple sclerosis. Repertoires were generated with immunoSEQ multiplex PCR, while TCRdb's copy carries only in-frame clones and drops some. Among nearly 50,000 clones listed, around 94% were seen once. The germline V gene has CDR1 SNHLY and CDR2 FYNNEI. Germline trimming cut 5 bases from V and 4 bases from J; bases unmatched to any gene: 10. CDR3 length: 16 amino acids. The TCR was taken from a female donor with multiple sclerosis, enrolled in a pregnancy study. The sample consisted of CD4+ T cells from peripheral blood mononuclear cells, taken in the first trimester of pregnancy. The chain employs TRBV2 and TRBJ2-2, with TRBD1 identical over 7 bases. CDR3 nucleotides: TGTGCCAGCAGTTCACATGACAGGGCGAGCACCGGGGAGCTGTTTTTT. As protein: CASSSHDRASTGELFF.